Here is one T cell receptor beta chain with its context. Its antigen is unknown. Within the ViraFEST assay, antigen-specific CD4+ T cells underwent expansion with viral peptide pools prior to sequencing. With nine to eleven days of culture completed, CD4+ T cells were isolated. It was between March and December 2020 that the person had a SARS-CoV-2 infection confirmed by PCR. A density of around 2 million PBMC per well was used; these cells were cultured with roughly 10 IU/ml IL-2 and about 10 ug/ml peptides. Negative control culture was done with an HIV-1 Nef peptide pool. The entry originates in a study of vaccination effects on CD4 cells after COVID-19. Study overall: A couple of convalescent patients gave samples 16 days and one week before vaccination.

The table came from immunoSEQ multiplex PCR; TCRdb's copy has only in-frame clones and leaves some out. The sample consists of 55,000 to 90,000 clones, 60% to 75% of them appearing once. The sample consisted of CD4+ T cells from PBMCs cultured with HIV peptides, taken before COVID-19 vaccination. The subset denotes: HIV-1 Nef peptide pool negative control/reference culture. The TCR comes from a human donor who had a prior SARS-CoV-2 infection.

The CDR3 is CAWSEITPGGRQFF. The CDR3 coding sequence is TGTGCCTGGAGTGAAATAACCCCGGGGGGGAGGCAGTTCTTC. V is TRBV30 and J is TRBJ2-1; 8 bases match TRBD2. The CDR3 is made up of 14 amino acids. After removal of 1 base from V and 12 bases from J, the junction contained 11 bases not matched to a gene. Germline V lookup: CDR1 GTSNPN, CDR2 SVGIG (reference sequence).